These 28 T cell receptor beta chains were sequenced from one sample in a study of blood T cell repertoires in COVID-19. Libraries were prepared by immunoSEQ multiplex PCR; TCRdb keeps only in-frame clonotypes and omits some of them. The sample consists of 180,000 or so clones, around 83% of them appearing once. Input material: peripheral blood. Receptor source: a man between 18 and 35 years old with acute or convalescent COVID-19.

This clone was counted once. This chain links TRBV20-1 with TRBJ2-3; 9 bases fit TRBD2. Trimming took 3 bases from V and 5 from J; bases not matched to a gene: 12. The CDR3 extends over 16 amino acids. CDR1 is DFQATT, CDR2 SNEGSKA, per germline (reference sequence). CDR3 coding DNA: TGCAGTGCTAGTTTTTTAGCGGGGGAGCCGAGAGATACGCAGTATTTT. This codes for CSASFLAGEPRDTQYF.

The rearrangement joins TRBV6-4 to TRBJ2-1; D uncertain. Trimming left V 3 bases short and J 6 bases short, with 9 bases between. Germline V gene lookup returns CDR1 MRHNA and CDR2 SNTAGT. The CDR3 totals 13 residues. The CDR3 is CASSEGRSNEQFF. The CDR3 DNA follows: TGTGCCAGCAGTGAGGGCAGGTCCAATGAGCAGTTCTTC.

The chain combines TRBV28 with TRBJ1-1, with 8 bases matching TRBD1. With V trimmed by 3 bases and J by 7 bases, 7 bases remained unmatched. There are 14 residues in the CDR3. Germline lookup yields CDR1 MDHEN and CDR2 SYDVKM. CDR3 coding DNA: TGTGCCAGCAGTTTTCTTTCAGGGGGCATTGAAGCTTTCTTT. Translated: CASSFLSGGIEAFF.

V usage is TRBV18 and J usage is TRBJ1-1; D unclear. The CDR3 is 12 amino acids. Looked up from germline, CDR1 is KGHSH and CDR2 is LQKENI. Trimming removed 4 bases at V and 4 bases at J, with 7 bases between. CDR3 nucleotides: TGTGCCAGCTCACTATCCCCCACTGAAGCTTTCTTT. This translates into CASSLSPTEAFF.

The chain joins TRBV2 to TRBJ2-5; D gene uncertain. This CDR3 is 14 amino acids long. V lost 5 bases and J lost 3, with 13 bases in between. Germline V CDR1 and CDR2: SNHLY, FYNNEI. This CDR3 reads CASSYTPRKETQYF. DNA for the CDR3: TGTGCCAGCAGTTACACGCCCCGAAAAGAGACCCAGTACTTC.

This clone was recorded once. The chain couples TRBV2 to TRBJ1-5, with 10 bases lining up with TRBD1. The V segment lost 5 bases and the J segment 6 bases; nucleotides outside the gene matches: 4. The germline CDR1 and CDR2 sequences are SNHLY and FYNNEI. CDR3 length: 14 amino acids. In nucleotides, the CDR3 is TGTGCCAGCAGTAGACAGGGGGCGGGTCAGCCCCAGCATTTT. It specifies CASSRQGAGQPQHF.

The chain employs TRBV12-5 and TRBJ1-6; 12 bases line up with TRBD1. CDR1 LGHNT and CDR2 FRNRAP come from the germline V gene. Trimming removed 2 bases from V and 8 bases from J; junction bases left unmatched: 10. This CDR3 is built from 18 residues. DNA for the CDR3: TGTGCTAGTGGTTTGTTTGGGACAGGGGGCGCGGGGTATTCACCCCTCCACTTT. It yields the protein CASGLFGTGGAGYSPLHF.

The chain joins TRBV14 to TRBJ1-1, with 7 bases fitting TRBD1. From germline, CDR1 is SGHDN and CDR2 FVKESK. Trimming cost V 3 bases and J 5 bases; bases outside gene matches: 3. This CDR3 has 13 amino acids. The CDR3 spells CASSQIQGTEAFF. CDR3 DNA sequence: TGTGCCAGCAGCCAGATACAGGGGACTGAAGCTTTCTTT.

CDR3 nucleotides: TGTGCCAGCAGCGTCCAGGGTCTGGAGACCCAGTACTTC. This codes for CASSVQGLETQYF. The chain carries TRBV9 and TRBJ2-5; the D gene is possibly TRBD1 (5 bases). The V gene's germline CDR1 is SGDLS and CDR2 YYNGEE. V was cut by 2 bases and J by 5 bases, with 10 bases left in between. CDR3 size: 13 residues. Complete variable domain (other parts from reference TRBV9 and TRBJ2-5): DSGVTQTPKHLITATGQRVTLRCSPRSGDLSVYWYQQSLDQGLQFLIQYYNGEERAKGNILERFSAQQFPDLHSELNLSSLELGDSALYFCASSVQGLETQYFGPGTRLLVL.

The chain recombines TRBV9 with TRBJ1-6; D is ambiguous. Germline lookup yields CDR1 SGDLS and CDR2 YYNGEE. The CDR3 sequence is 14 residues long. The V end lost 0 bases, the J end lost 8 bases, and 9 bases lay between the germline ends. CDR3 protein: CASSVEQKDSPLHF. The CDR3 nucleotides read TGTGCCAGCAGCGTAGAACAGAAGGATTCACCCCTCCACTTT.

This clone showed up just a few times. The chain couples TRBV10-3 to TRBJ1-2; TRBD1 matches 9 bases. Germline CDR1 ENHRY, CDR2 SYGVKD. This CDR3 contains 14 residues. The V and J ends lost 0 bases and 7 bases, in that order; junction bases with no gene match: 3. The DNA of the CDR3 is TGTGCCATCAGTGAGTCCCTGACAGGGGGTGGCTACACCTTC. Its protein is CAISESLTGGGYTF.

CDR3 nucleotides: TGTGCCAGCAGCTACCAAGAGGATCACGAGCAGTACGTC. Its protein product is CASSYQEDHEQYV. V gene TRBV7-8 combines with J gene TRBJ2-7; D gene uncertain. Between the trimmed V and J ends, which lost 4 bases and 5 bases, there was a span of 12 bases. Germline loops: CDR1 SGHVS, CDR2 FQNEAQ. The CDR3 spans 13 residues.

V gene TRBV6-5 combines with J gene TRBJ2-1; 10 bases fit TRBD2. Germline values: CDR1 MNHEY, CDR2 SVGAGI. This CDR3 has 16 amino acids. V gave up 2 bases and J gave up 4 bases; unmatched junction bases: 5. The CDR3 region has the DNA TGTGCCAGCAGTTACGAGGCTAGCGGGGGATACAATGAGCAGTTCTTC. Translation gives CASSYEASGGYNEQFF.

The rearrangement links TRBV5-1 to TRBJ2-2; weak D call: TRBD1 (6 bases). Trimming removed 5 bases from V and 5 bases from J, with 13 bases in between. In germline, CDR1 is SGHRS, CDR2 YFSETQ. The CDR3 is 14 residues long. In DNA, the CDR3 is TGCGCCAGCAGAGATACAGGGAATACCGGGGAGCTGTTTTTT. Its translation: CASRDTGNTGELFF.

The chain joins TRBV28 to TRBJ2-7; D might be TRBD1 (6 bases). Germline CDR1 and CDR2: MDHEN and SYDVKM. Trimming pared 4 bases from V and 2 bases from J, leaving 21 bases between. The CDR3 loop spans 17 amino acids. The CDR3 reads CASSSRLTGLRTYEQYF. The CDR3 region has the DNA TGTGCCAGCAGTTCCCGCCTGACAGGCCTAAGAACCTACGAGCAGTACTTC.

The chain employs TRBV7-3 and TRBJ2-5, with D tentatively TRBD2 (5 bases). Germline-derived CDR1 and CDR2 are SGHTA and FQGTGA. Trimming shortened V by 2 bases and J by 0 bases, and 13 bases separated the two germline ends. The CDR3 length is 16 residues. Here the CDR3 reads CASSLLVTTDQETQYF. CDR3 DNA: TGTGCCAGCAGCTTACTAGTGACTACCGACCAAGAGACCCAGTACTTC.

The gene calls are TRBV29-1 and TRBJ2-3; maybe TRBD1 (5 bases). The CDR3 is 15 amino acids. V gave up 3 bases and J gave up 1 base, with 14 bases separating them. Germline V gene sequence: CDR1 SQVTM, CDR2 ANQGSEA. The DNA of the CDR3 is TGCAGCGTTGAGGCAGGGTTCCGCGGCACAGATACGCAGTATTTT. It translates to CSVEAGFRGTDTQYF.

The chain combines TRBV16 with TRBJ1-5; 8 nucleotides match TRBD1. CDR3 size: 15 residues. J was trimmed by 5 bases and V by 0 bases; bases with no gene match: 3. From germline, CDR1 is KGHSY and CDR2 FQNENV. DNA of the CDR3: TGTGCCAGCAGCCAATCCGGACAGGGTCATCAGCCCCAGCATTTT. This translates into CASSQSGQGHQPQHF.

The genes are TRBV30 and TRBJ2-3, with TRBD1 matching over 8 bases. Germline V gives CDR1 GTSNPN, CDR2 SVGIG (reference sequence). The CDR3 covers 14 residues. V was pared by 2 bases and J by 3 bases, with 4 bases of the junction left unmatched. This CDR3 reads CAWSSQGATDTQYF. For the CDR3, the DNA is TGTGCCTGGAGTAGCCAGGGGGCTACAGATACGCAGTATTTT.

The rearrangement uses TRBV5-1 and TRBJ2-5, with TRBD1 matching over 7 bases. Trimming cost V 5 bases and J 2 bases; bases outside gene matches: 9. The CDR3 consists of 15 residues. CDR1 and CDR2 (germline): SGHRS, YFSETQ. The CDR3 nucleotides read TGCGCCAGCAGTCTGACAGGGCAAACGCAAGAGACCCAGTACTTC. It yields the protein CASSLTGQTQETQYF. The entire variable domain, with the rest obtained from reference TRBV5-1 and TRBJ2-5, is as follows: KAGVTQTPRYLIKTRGQQVTLSCSPISGHRSVSWYQQTPGQGLQFLFEYFSETQRNKGNFPGRFSGRQFSNSRSEMNVSTLELGDSALYLCASSLTGQTQETQYFGPGTRLLVL.

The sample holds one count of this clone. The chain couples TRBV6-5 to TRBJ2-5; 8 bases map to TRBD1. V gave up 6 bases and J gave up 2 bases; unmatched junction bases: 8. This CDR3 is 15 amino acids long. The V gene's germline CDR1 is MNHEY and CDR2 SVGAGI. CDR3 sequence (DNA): TGTGCCAGCAGCTCAGACAGGGGAGGACAAGAGACCCAGTACTTC. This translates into CASSSDRGGQETQYF.

In nucleotides, the CDR3 is TGCAGTGCTAGTTTGGCGGGGGGGAGTAATGAGCAGTTCTTC. Translating it yields CSASLAGGSNEQFF. The rearrangement joins TRBV20-1 to TRBJ2-1; 9 bases map to TRBD2. Germline V gives CDR1 DFQATT, CDR2 SNEGSKA (reference sequence). Trimming took 3 bases from V and 7 from J; bases not matched to a gene: 7. CDR3 length: 14 residues.

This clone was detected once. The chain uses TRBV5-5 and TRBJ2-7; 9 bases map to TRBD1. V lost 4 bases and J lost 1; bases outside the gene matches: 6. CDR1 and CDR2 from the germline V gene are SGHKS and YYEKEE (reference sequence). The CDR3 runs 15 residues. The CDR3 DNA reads TGTGCCAGCAGCGTAGGGACAGGGATTTCCTACGAGCAGTACGTC. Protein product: CASSVGTGISYEQYV.

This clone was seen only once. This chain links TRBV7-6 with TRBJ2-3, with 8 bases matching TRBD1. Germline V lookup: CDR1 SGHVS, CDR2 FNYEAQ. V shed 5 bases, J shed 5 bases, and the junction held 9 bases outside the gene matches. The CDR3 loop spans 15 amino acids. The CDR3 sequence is CASSLTGGRLDTQYF. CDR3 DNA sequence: TGTGCCAGCAGCCTTACAGGGGGACGCCTAGATACGCAGTATTTT. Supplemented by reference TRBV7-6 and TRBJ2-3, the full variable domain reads GAGVSQSPRYKVTKRGQDVALRCDPISGHVSLYWYRQALGQGPEFLTYFNYEAQQDKSGLPNDRFSAERPEGSISTLTIQRTEQRDSAMYRCASSLTGGRLDTQYFGPGTRLTVL.

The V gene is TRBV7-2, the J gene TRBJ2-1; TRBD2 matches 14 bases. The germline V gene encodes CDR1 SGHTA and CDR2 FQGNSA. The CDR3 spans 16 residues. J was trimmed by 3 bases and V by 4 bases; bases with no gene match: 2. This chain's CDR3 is CASSSGLAGVYNEQFF. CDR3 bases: TGTGCCAGCAGCTCGGGACTAGCGGGGGTCTACAATGAGCAGTTCTTC.

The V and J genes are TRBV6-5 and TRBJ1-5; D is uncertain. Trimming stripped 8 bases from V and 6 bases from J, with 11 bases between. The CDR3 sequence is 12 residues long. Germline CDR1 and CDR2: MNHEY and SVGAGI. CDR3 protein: CASEGRGQPQHF. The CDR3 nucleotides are TGTGCCAGCGAAGGGAGAGGTCAGCCCCAGCATTTT.

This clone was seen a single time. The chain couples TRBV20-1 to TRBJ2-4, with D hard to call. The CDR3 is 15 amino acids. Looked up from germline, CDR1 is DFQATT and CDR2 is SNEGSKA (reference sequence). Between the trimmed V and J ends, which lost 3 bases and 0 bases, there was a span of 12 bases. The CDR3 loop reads CSASVILPAKNIQYF. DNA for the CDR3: TGCAGTGCTAGTGTAATACTTCCAGCCAAAAACATTCAGTACTTC.

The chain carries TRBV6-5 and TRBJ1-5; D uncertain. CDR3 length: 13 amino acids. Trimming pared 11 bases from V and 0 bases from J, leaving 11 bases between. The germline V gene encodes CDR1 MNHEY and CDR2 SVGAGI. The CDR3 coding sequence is TGTGCCTCGTGGGCGTATAGCAATCAGCCCCAGCATTTT. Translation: CASWAYSNQPQHF.